This T cell receptor (beta chain) stems from a study of regulatory T cells in long-lasting Graves disease. Across the whole study: Treatment with antithyroid drugs for over 5 years, together with positive TSH receptor antibodies, meant persistent Graves' disease. Overall study results and limits: Persistent cases favored TRBV28, TRBJ1-2 and TRBJ2-5. Authors noted too few samples as a limitation.

Time point of the sample: persistent/refractory GD, antithyroid drugs over 5 years with positive TRAb. The TCR library used RNA extracted from PBMCs. Patients hailed from an endocrinology department in Xi'an, China. Note on this clonotype: As yet, its antigen is unknown.

CDR3-region Arm-PCR and iRepertoire HTBI primers produced the TCR beta libraries. TCRdb called the multiplex PCR reads again in MiXCR, with one record for every CDR3 protein. This sample has a few hundred thousand distinct CDR3 sequences, with 20% to 25% found just once. The ends were cut back, 3 bases at V and 4 bases at J, with 12 bases in the middle. The CDR3 loop spans 14 amino acids. CDR1 MGHDK and CDR2 SYGVNS come from the germline V gene. The sample was peripheral blood mononuclear cells (PBMCs), taken when the disease was refractory, from a patient treated with antithyroid drugs. The receptor was derived from a female donor with Graves disease. The chain uses TRBV25-1 and TRBJ2-5, with a weak D call TRBD2 (6 bases). Here the CDR3 reads CASSERAGTETQYF. The CDR3 region has the DNA TGTGCCAGCAGTGAGAGGGCGGGAACAGAGACCCAGTACTTC.